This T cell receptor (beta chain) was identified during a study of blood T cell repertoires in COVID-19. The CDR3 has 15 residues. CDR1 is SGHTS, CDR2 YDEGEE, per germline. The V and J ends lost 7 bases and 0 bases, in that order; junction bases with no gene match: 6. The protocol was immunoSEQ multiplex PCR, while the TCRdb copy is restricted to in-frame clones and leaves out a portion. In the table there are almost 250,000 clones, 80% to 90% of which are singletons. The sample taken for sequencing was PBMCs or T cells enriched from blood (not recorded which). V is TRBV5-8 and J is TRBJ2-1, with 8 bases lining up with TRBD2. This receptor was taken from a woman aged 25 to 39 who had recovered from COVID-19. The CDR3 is CASLISGTSYNEQFF. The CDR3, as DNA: TGTGCCAGCCTTATTAGCGGGACCTCCTACAATGAGCAGTTCTTC.